These 27 T cell receptor beta chains were sequenced from one sample in a study of T cells after yellow fever vaccination. TCRdb passed the 5' RACE reads through MiXCR, listing each CDR3 protein once. The sample lists about 360,000 distinct CDR3 sequences; about 6% were seen once. The specimen was PBMCs, collected 5 days after the yellow fever booster vaccination. The origin of the receptors is a young man who received the YFV17D yellow fever vaccine.

This chain links TRBV27 with TRBJ2-1, with 7 bases lining up with TRBD1. J lost 4 bases, V lost 5 bases, and 11 bases had no gene match. The CDR3 runs to 16 residues. CDR1 and CDR2 from the germline V gene are MNHEY and SMNVEV (reference sequence). The CDR3 loop is CASSPERQGGYNEQFF. CDR3 sequence (DNA): TGTGCCAGCAGTCCCGAACGACAGGGTGGATACAATGAGCAGTTCTTC.

This clonotype was counted at least ten times. In DNA, the CDR3 is TGTGCCAGCAGTCGTAGAGGCGGGAGACCCACCGGGGAGCTGTTTTTT. Its translation is CASSRRGGRPTGELFF. The chain couples TRBV27 to TRBJ2-2, with 7 bases aligning to TRBD2. Germline-derived CDR1 and CDR2 are MNHEY and SMNVEV (reference sequence). The CDR3 has 16 amino acids. V trimming: 5 bases; J trimming: 4 bases; junction bases outside the gene matches: 10.

In its sample, this clonotype was seen many times. J is TRBJ2-7 and V is TRBV6-5, with no clear D. The CDR3 loop spans 12 amino acids. Trimming removed 6 bases at V and 2 bases at J, with 8 bases between. Germline V gene lookup returns CDR1 MNHEY and CDR2 SVGAGI. CDR3 in DNA: TGTGCCAGCAGGGAAGGACCCTACGAGCAGTACTTC. It specifies CASREGPYEQYF.

This clonotype was found many times. The chain carries TRBV6-2 or TRBV6-3 and TRBJ2-7; D is perhaps TRBD1 (7 bases). Germline CDR1 and CDR2: MNHEY and SVGEGT. The CDR3 covers 13 residues. V was trimmed by 8 bases and J by 1 base, leaving 12 bases between them. The CDR3 sequence is CASWRGPSYEQYF. CDR3 bases: TGTGCCAGCTGGAGGGGGCCATCCTACGAGCAGTACTTC.

This clonotype was seen repeatedly, ten times or more. The chain couples TRBV29-1 to TRBJ2-5; the D gene is possibly TRBD2 (5 bases). CDR3 length: 11 residues. Trimming pared 7 bases from V and 7 bases from J, leaving 13 bases between. Germline CDR1 is SQVTM and CDR2 is ANQGSEA. The CDR3 reads CSAKPEGTQYF. CDR3 nucleotide sequence: TGCAGCGCAAAGCCTGAGGGGACCCAGTACTTC.

This clonotype was picked up a small number of times. This chain uses TRBV18 with TRBJ2-5, with TRBD2 matching 8 bases. This CDR3 comprises 15 residues. The germline V gene has CDR1 KGHSH and CDR2 LQKENI. J lost 2 bases, V lost 2 bases, and 4 bases had no gene match. The CDR3 here is CASSPVGLGQETQYF. The CDR3 DNA follows: TGTGCCAGCTCACCAGTGGGACTAGGACAAGAGACCCAGTACTTC.

The J gene is TRBJ2-3, the V gene TRBV20-1; 12 bases are shared with TRBD2. CDR3 length: 16 amino acids. Germline V lookup: CDR1 DFQATT, CDR2 SNEGSKA (reference sequence). J gave up 6 bases and V 1 base, and 8 bases lay outside the gene matches. The CDR3, as DNA: TGCAGTGCTAGAGTGGTGACTAGCGGGAGAGGTGATACGCAGTATTTT. Translating gives CSARVVTSGRGDTQYF.

This rearrangement joins TRBV7-2 to TRBJ2-3; tentatively, D is TRBD1 (6 bases). CDR3 length equals 15 residues. Trimming took off 3 bases at V and 7 bases at J, with 17 bases between the two ends. Germline CDR1 SGHTA, CDR2 FQGNSA. This CDR3 reads CASSFGYIRGNTQYF. CDR3 nucleotide sequence: TGTGCCAGCAGCTTCGGGTACATCAGGGGTAATACGCAGTATTTT.

The rearrangement links TRBV10-3 to TRBJ2-2; 9 bases match TRBD2. J was trimmed by 7 bases and V by 8 bases; bases with no gene match: 8. Germline assignment: CDR1 ENHRY and CDR2 SYGVKD. This CDR3 region has 14 residues. The CDR3 loop is CAIDSGRIGGELFF. The CDR3 coding sequence is TGTGCCATCGACAGCGGGAGGATTGGCGGGGAGCTGTTTTTT.

This clonotype was recorded a few times. This rearrangement joins TRBV14 to TRBJ2-2; 9 nucleotides align to TRBD2. CDR1 SGHDN and CDR2 FVKESK come from the germline V gene. Trimming removed 6 bases from V and 5 bases from J; junction bases left unmatched: 10. The CDR3 contains 16 residues. The CDR3 is CASRAAGGERTGELFF. CDR3 DNA sequence: TGTGCCAGCAGGGCCGCGGGAGGGGAGAGGACCGGGGAGCTGTTTTTT.

The V gene is TRBV27, the J gene TRBJ1-2; 12 bases line up with TRBD1. There are 15 residues in the CDR3. V shed 10 bases and J 1 base; nucleotides not matched to a gene: 7. Looked up from germline, CDR1 is MNHEY and CDR2 is SMNVEV (reference sequence). For the CDR3, the DNA is TGTGCCACCTCCGGGACAGGGGGCTTTAACTATGGCTACACCTTC. This codes for CATSGTGGFNYGYTF.

Here the CDR3 DNA reads TGCAGTGCCAATGGACTAGCGGCCACAGATACGCAGTATTTT. Amino acid sequence: CSANGLAATDTQYF. J is TRBJ2-3 and V is TRBV20-1; 10 positions match TRBD2. Germline assignment: CDR1 DFQATT and CDR2 SNEGSKA (reference sequence). V lost 6 bases to trimming and J lost 2 bases; unmatched junction nucleotides: 5. The CDR3 is 14 amino acids.

This clonotype was seen a handful of times. This chain links TRBV29-1 with TRBJ2-7; D may match TRBD1 or TRBD2 (6 bases each). V was pared by 5 bases and J by 3 bases, with 14 bases between. Germline V gene data show CDR1 as SQVTM and CDR2 as ANQGSEA. This CDR3 spans 13 amino acids. CDR3 in amino acids: CSVRDGGVYEQYF. CDR3 nucleotides: TGCAGCGTTAGGGACGGGGGCGTCTACGAGCAGTACTTC.

This clonotype has a count of ten or more. The genes are TRBV7-2 and TRBJ2-5, with D possibly TRBD1 on 7 matching bases. Looked up from germline, CDR1 is SGHTA and CDR2 is FQGNSA. V dropped 6 bases and J dropped 1 base, with 12 bases sitting between them. CDR3 length: 14 residues. The CDR3 region has the DNA TGTGCCAGCAGGCAGGGGGGAGGCCAAGAGACCCAGTACTTC. Its translation: CASRQGGGQETQYF.

There are a few counts of this clonotype. This chain links TRBV20-1 with TRBJ2-7; 8 bases are shared with TRBD1. J lost 1 base, V lost 6 bases, and 8 bases had no gene match. Germline V gene lookup returns CDR1 DFQATT and CDR2 SNEGSKA (reference sequence). This CDR3 has 14 amino acids. CDR3 protein: CSASDRVVSYEQYF. The CDR3 region has the DNA TGCAGTGCCTCGGACAGGGTGGTTTCCTACGAGCAGTACTTC.

This clonotype was counted only a few times. The chain employs TRBV5-1 and TRBJ1-1; D remains unclear. Trimming left V 4 bases short and J 4 bases short, with 14 bases between. The length of the CDR3 is 14 residues. Per germline, CDR1 SGHRS and CDR2 YFSETQ. The CDR3 DNA reads TGCGCCAGCAGCACCTCTCCCGGCATCACTGAAGCTTTCTTT. This sequence encodes CASSTSPGITEAFF.

The V gene is TRBV20-1, the J gene TRBJ2-3; possibly TRBD2 for D (6 bases). CDR3 size: 15 residues. Germline V gene sequence: CDR1 DFQATT, CDR2 SNEGSKA (reference sequence). With 0 bases removed from V and 2 bases from J, the gap between germline ends came to 12 bases. CDR3 region: CSARDSSVPTDTQYF. As DNA, the CDR3 is TGCAGTGCTAGAGATTCTAGCGTCCCCACAGATACGCAGTATTTT.

Only a few counts were recorded for this clonotype. This rearrangement joins TRBV28 to TRBJ1-1; D possibly corresponds to TRBD1 (5 bases). CDR3 length: 12 residues. The V gene lost 4 bases and the J gene lost 7 bases, with 10 bases spanning the gap. The germline CDR1 and CDR2 sequences are MDHEN and SYDVKM. CDR3 sequence: CASSSGRFEAFF. CDR3 nucleotide sequence: TGTGCCAGCAGTTCAGGGCGCTTTGAAGCTTTCTTT.

This clonotype was found a few times. J is TRBJ2-5 and V is TRBV12-3 or TRBV12-4; possibly TRBD2 for D (6 bases). Deletions cut 6 bases from V and 7 bases from J, with 18 bases between. The CDR3 sequence is 14 residues long. The CDR3: CASSSSGTGPTQYF. CDR3 bases: TGTGCCAGCAGCTCCTCCGGGACTGGGCCGACCCAGTACTTC.

This clonotype showed up many times. The CDR3 protein is CSVEDAGLAGATGEQYF. The CDR3 DNA follows: TGCAGCGTTGAAGATGCGGGACTAGCGGGAGCAACTGGCGAGCAGTACTTC. The chain couples TRBV29-1 to TRBJ2-7, with 14 bases fitting TRBD2. The germline V gene has CDR1 SQVTM and CDR2 ANQGSEA. The V gene end was trimmed by 0 bases and the J gene end by 6 bases; junction bases not matched to a gene: 10. The CDR3 extends over 17 amino acids.

This clonotype was detected a few times. J is TRBJ2-1 and V is TRBV5-4; 9 bases agree with TRBD1. The germline gives CDR1 SGHNT, CDR2 YYREEE (reference sequence). V was clipped by 4 bases and J by 5 bases; unmatched bases: 4. This CDR3 is 14 amino acids long. In DNA, the CDR3 is TGTGCCAGCAGCACGGACAGGGGCGACAATGAGCAGTTCTTC. As protein: CASSTDRGDNEQFF.

Ten or more counts support this clonotype. The J gene is TRBJ2-1, the V gene TRBV3-1; 7 positions match TRBD2. This CDR3 is 14 amino acids long. Germline V CDR1 and CDR2: LGHDT, YNNKEL (reference sequence). The V gene end was trimmed by 4 bases and the J gene end by 2 bases; junction bases not matched to a gene: 2. The CDR3 DNA sequence: TGTGCCAGCAGCCTCGGGACTACCTACAATGAGCAGTTCTTC. Translation gives CASSLGTTYNEQFF.

This rearrangement joins TRBV20-1 to TRBJ2-3; 10 positions match TRBD2. Germline trimming cut 6 bases from V and 5 bases from J; bases unmatched to any gene: 8. The germline CDR1 and CDR2 sequences are DFQATT and SNEGSKA (reference sequence). This CDR3 has 14 residues. The CDR3 sequence: CSARTSGAGDTQYF. CDR3 DNA sequence: TGCAGTGCGAGGACTAGCGGTGCGGGAGATACGCAGTATTTT.

Points on this clonotype: The germline gene is not matched at one end of the junction; a read error may be the cause. The J gene is TRBJ2-7, the V gene TRBV28, with D uncertain. This CDR3 has 12 amino acids. Per germline, CDR1 MDHEN and CDR2 SYDVKM. For the CDR3, the DNA is TGTACCAGCAGTGCTGGGGTCCTGGAGCAGTACTTC. This encodes CTSSAGVLEQYF.

This clonotype has only a few counts. The J gene is TRBJ2-7, the V gene TRBV6-5; perhaps TRBD2 as D (6 bases). This CDR3 has 15 amino acids. In germline, CDR1 is MNHEY, CDR2 SVGAGI. Trimming removed 7 bases at V and 2 bases at J, with 18 bases between. This chain's CDR3 is CASIWRGESTYEQYF. The CDR3 DNA follows: TGTGCCAGCATTTGGAGGGGTGAAAGCACCTACGAGCAGTACTTC.

Many counts were recorded for this clonotype. V and J are TRBV29-1 and TRBJ2-1; D is unresolved. The ends were cut back, 4 bases at V and 6 bases at J, with 7 bases in the middle. CDR1 is SQVTM, CDR2 ANQGSEA, per germline. The CDR3 totals 11 residues. The CDR3 bases are TGCAGCGTTGGGGCCCTCAATGAGCAGTTCTTC. Protein: CSVGALNEQFF.

This clonotype has a count of ten or more. The V gene is TRBV20-1, the J gene TRBJ2-3; a weak D match, TRBD2 (5 bases). The CDR3 extends over 13 amino acids. CDR1 is DFQATT and CDR2 is SNEGSKA in the germline V gene (reference sequence). V was cut by 3 bases and J by 4 bases, with 11 bases left in between. CDR3 loop: CSASSAVPDTQYF. DNA for the CDR3: TGCAGTGCTAGCTCAGCGGTCCCAGATACGCAGTATTTT.